The clone carrying this T cell receptor beta chain showed up many times. The data are from a study of T-cell reconstitution after alpha-beta-depleted transplantation in children. From germline, CDR1 is SGHTA and CDR2 FQGNSA. This CDR3 comprises 14 residues. After removal of 3 bases from V and 3 bases from J, the junction contained 1 base not matched to a gene. Preparation of the TCRbeta library involved a method that used unique molecular identifiers. MiXCR, applied by TCRdb to the PCR reads, yields one record per CDR3 protein. The repertoire consists of approximately 420,000 distinct CDR3 sequences, with around 9.9% occurring once and the leading ten covering roughly 6%.

This sequence was found in a human donor who donated a stem cell graft to a child with acute myeloid leukemia. The specimen was PBMCs from the stem cell graft donor, collected from the stem cell graft. The gene calls are TRBV7-2 and TRBJ2-1, with 8 bases fitting TRBD2. DNA for the CDR3: TGTGCCAGCAGCTTCGGGACTAGCTACAATGAGCAGTTCTTC. It translates to CASSFGTSYNEQFF.